One and the same sample provided the 32 T cell receptor beta chains below, sequenced in a study of long-term antiretroviral therapy in people with HIV. At the survey level, the v3.0 immunoSEQ assay was run. Repertoires were generated with immunoSEQ multiplex PCR, while TCRdb's copy carries only in-frame clones and drops some. The data contain 35,000 or so clones, over 75% of them singletons. The source material was unsorted PBMCs, sampled 2.2 years after starting antiretroviral therapy. These TCRs come from a man between 18 and 35 years old with HIV.

This chain connects TRBV6-1 to TRBJ1-6; no firm D call. Trimming took off 2 bases at V and 7 bases at J, with 9 bases between the two ends. The CDR3 runs 14 residues. CDR1 and CDR2 (germline): MNHNS, SASEGT. As DNA, the CDR3 is TGTGCCAGCAGTGAATTGTTGGGGAATTCACCCCTCCACTTT. Translation: CASSELLGNSPLHF.

V is TRBV9 and J is TRBJ1-1; the D is unclear. Germline assignment: CDR1 SGDLS and CDR2 YYNGEE. The CDR3 covers 18 residues. V lost 2 bases and J lost 5, with 25 bases in between. The CDR3 region has the DNA TGTGCCAGCAGCGTCGGAGACTACCTAGGAGGCAGAGAGACTGAAGCTTTCTTT. This translates into CASSVGDYLGGRETEAFF.

This chain joins TRBV5-4 and TRBJ2-7; the D gene could be TRBD1 or TRBD2 (5 bases each). Trimming stripped 5 bases from V and 3 bases from J, with 18 bases between. This CDR3 is built from 15 residues. The germline V gene encodes CDR1 SGHNT and CDR2 YYREEE (reference sequence). CDR3 nucleotides: TGTGCCAGCAGTCCGCGAGGGCCAGGGTTCTACGAGCAGTACTTC. Protein product: CASSPRGPGFYEQYF.

The chain is built from TRBV7-2 and TRBJ2-1; 9 positions match TRBD2. The CDR3 extends over 15 amino acids. V lost 5 bases to trimming and J lost 6 bases; unmatched junction nucleotides: 8. Germline V gene sequence: CDR1 SGHTA, CDR2 FQGNSA. Here the CDR3 reads CASSKGTSRTNEQFF. The CDR3 region has the DNA TGTGCCAGCAGCAAAGGGACTAGCCGAACCAATGAGCAGTTCTTC.

The V call is TRBV10-2, the J call TRBJ1-4; TRBD1 agrees at 7 bases. The CDR3 spans 14 residues. The germline gives CDR1 WSHSY, CDR2 SAAADI. J gave up 4 bases and V 6 bases, and 5 bases lay outside the gene matches. The CDR3 spells CASSDRALNEKLFF. CDR3 DNA sequence: TGCGCCAGCAGCGACAGGGCCCTTAATGAAAAACTGTTTTTT.

The rearrangement uses TRBV25-1 and TRBJ2-1; 8 positions match TRBD2. Germline CDR1 and CDR2: MGHDK and SYGVNS. After removal of 4 bases from V and 7 bases from J, the junction contained 12 bases not matched to a gene. The CDR3 runs to 16 residues. The CDR3 DNA follows: TGTGCCAGCAGTGCCCGGAACGGGGGGGAGAGAAATGAGCAGTTCTTC. Translating gives CASSARNGGERNEQFF.

This clone was detected only a few times. The chain couples TRBV2 to TRBJ1-5; TRBD1 aligns across 7 bases. The CDR3 sequence is 14 residues long. Germline-derived CDR1 and CDR2 are SNHLY and FYNNEI. Unmatched junction bases numbered 6, after V lost 6 bases and J lost 4 bases. CDR3 in amino acids: CASSGTAINQPQHF. CDR3 nucleotides: TGTGCCAGCAGCGGGACAGCGATAAATCAGCCCCAGCATTTT.

The chain carries TRBV6-1 and TRBJ1-5; D perhaps matches TRBD1 (5 bases). The CDR3 contains 14 residues. CDR1 MNHNS and CDR2 SASEGT come from the germline V gene. Between the trimmed V and J ends, which lost 4 bases and 7 bases, there was a span of 14 bases. This CDR3 reads CASSVEGARQPQHF. CDR3 DNA sequence: TGTGCCAGCAGTGTGGAAGGGGCCCGCCAGCCCCAGCATTTT.

This chain connects TRBV13 to TRBJ2-7, with 8 positions matching TRBD1. The germline V gene encodes CDR1 PRHDT and CDR2 FYEKMQ (reference sequence). This CDR3 is built from 15 residues. Trimming at V came to 2 bases and at J to 3 bases, leaving 6 bases not matched to a gene. The CDR3 protein is CASSLRAGGFYEQYF. As DNA, the CDR3 is TGTGCCAGCAGCTTAAGGGCAGGGGGCTTCTACGAGCAGTACTTC.

The chain uses TRBV29-1 and TRBJ1-2, with a weak D call TRBD1 (5 bases). The ends were cut back, 5 bases at V and 3 bases at J, with 10 bases in the middle. The CDR3 is 12 residues long. Germline CDR1 is SQVTM and CDR2 is ANQGSEA. CDR3 bases: TGCAGCGTTTTGGGGCTGGACTATGGCTACACCTTC. This gives the protein CSVLGLDYGYTF.

The chain uses TRBV7-2 and TRBJ1-2, with 8 bases identical to TRBD1. The CDR3 extends over 14 amino acids. J was trimmed by 8 bases and V by 1 base; bases with no gene match: 6. CDR1 is SGHTA, CDR2 FQGNSA, per germline. The chain's CDR3 is CASSLGDRIQGYTF. The CDR3 bases are TGTGCCAGCAGCTTAGGGGACAGGATCCAGGGCTACACCTTC.

The rearrangement joins TRBV5-1 to TRBJ2-7; tentative D call: TRBD2 (6 bases). The CDR3 contains 15 residues. In germline, CDR1 is SGHRS, CDR2 YFSETQ. Trimming took 1 base from V and 7 from J, leaving 18 bases between them. The CDR3 spells CASSLLEGNPWEQYF. As DNA, the CDR3 is TGCGCCAGCAGCTTGTTGGAGGGCAATCCTTGGGAGCAGTACTTC.

By share, this clone counts as medium-sized. Other nucleotide sequences in the sample specify the same CDR3. CDR3 in DNA: TGTGCCAGTAGTATCGGGACAGGGGAATACGAGCAGTACTTC. This encodes CASSIGTGEYEQYF. The chain uses TRBV19 and TRBJ2-7, with 10 bases identical to TRBD1. Germline loops: CDR1 LNHDA, CDR2 SQIVND (reference sequence). CDR3 length: 14 residues. Losses at the gene ends were 3 bases for V and 4 bases for J; bases not matched to a gene: 3.

The rearrangement joins TRBV4-1 to TRBJ1-1; D gene unclear. Trimming left V 0 bases short and J 3 bases short, with 5 bases between. CDR1 and CDR2 from the germline V gene are MGHRA and YSYEKL. CDR3 size: 13 residues. CDR3 sequence reads: CASSQDRYTEAFF. As DNA, the CDR3 is TGCGCCAGCAGCCAAGATCGGTACACTGAAGCTTTCTTT.

The rearrangement joins TRBV6-5 to TRBJ1-3; no clear D. The germline gives CDR1 MNHEY, CDR2 SVGAGI. The CDR3 loop spans 14 amino acids. The V end lost 4 bases, the J end lost 4 bases, and 11 bases lay between the germline ends. CDR3 in amino acids: CASSSLSGGNTIYF. CDR3 in DNA: TGTGCCAGCAGTTCTTTGAGCGGGGGAAACACCATATATTTT.

This chain uses TRBV29-1 with TRBJ1-5; D might be TRBD1 (6 bases). Germline CDR1 reads SQVTM; CDR2 reads ANQGSEA. The V gene lost 6 bases and the J gene lost 6 bases, with 12 bases spanning the gap. The CDR3 is 12 amino acids. This chain's CDR3 is CSVGGGGQPQHF. In DNA form, the CDR3 reads TGCAGCGTCGGAGGGGGGGGTCAGCCCCAGCATTTT.

The chain joins TRBV19 to TRBJ1-1; D gene uncertain. The CDR3 is 16 residues long. CDR1 LNHDA and CDR2 SQIVND come from the germline V gene (reference sequence). Trimming took off 7 bases at V and 5 bases at J, with 23 bases between the two ends. In DNA form, the CDR3 reads TGTGCCAGTAATCCATATGGGCAGGCCTTGTGGACTGAAGCTTTCTTT. It specifies CASNPYGQALWTEAFF.

The CDR3 loop reads CASTQGAHTYGYTF. In DNA, the CDR3 is TGTGCCAGTACTCAGGGGGCCCATACCTATGGCTACACCTTC. The chain is built from TRBV19 and TRBJ1-2; 8 bases line up with TRBD1. Losses at the gene ends were 7 bases for V and 4 bases for J; bases not matched to a gene: 8. This CDR3 region has 14 residues. CDR1 is LNHDA, CDR2 SQIVND, per germline (reference sequence).

This sequence joins TRBV2 and TRBJ2-7; D tentatively fits TRBD1 or TRBD2 (5 bases each). The germline V gene has CDR1 SNHLY and CDR2 FYNNEI. This CDR3 spans 15 amino acids. Trimming cost V 2 bases and J 5 bases, with 16 bases left between them. The CDR3 reads CASSEPGRTIHEQYF. The CDR3 coding sequence is TGTGCCAGCAGTGAACCGGGACGCACGATCCACGAGCAGTACTTC.

The chain recombines TRBV6-4 with TRBJ2-3; D remains ambiguous. Trimming pared 6 bases from V and 4 bases from J, leaving 11 bases between. The length of the CDR3 is 13 residues. Germline-derived CDR1 and CDR2 are MRHNA and SNTAGT. Here the CDR3 DNA reads TGTGCCAGCAGCAACGGAGCCTCAGATACGCAGTATTTT. The encoded protein is CASSNGASDTQYF.

This CDR3 is CASSWNSGGEKLFF. CDR3 DNA sequence: TGTGCCAGCAGTTGGAATTCGGGAGGGGAAAAACTGTTTTTT. This chain links TRBV2 with TRBJ1-4, with D unresolved. This CDR3 spans 14 amino acids. Germline-derived CDR1 and CDR2 are SNHLY and FYNNEI. V was cut by 5 bases and J by 8 bases, with 15 bases left in between. The full variable domain, completed using reference TRBV2 and TRBJ1-4, is EPEVTQTPSHQVTQMGQEVILRCVPISNHLYFYWYRQILGQKVEFLVSFYNNEISEKSEIFDDQFSVERPDGSNFTLKIRSTKLEDSAMYFCASSWNSGGEKLFFGSGTQLSVL.

A single count supports this clone. The chain uses TRBV7-9 and TRBJ2-1; 12 bases map to TRBD2. J gave up 8 bases and V 8 bases, and 13 bases lay outside the gene matches. The CDR3 length is 16 residues. CDR1 SEHNR and CDR2 FQNEAQ come from the germline V gene (reference sequence). The DNA of the CDR3 is TGTGCCAGCTCACTAACTAGCGGGGGGTTGGTTGATGAGCAGTTCTTC. It translates to CASSLTSGGLVDEQFF.

This clone was found once. The rearrangement joins TRBV4-3 to TRBJ2-7; 10 bases fit TRBD2. This CDR3 is 16 amino acids long. Trimming cost V 6 bases and J 3 bases; bases outside gene matches: 11. CDR1 LGHNA and CDR2 YSLEER come from the germline V gene. This CDR3 is CASSPSSAGGSYEQYF. DNA for the CDR3: TGCGCCAGCAGTCCAAGTTCAGCGGGAGGGAGCTACGAGCAGTACTTC.

By share, this clone ranks as medium-sized. This sequence joins TRBV27 and TRBJ2-7; TRBD1 matches at 7 bases. The CDR3 loop spans 15 amino acids. CDR1 and CDR2 (germline): MNHEY, SMNVEV (reference sequence). V dropped 5 bases and J dropped 1; count of bases not matched to a gene: 8. The CDR3 sequence is CASSPDRVSSYEQYF. CDR3 nucleotide sequence: TGTGCCAGCAGTCCAGACAGGGTTTCTTCCTACGAGCAGTACTTC.

The chain employs TRBV6-6 and TRBJ2-7; the D is unclear. Germline lookup yields CDR1 MNHNY and CDR2 SVGAGI (reference sequence). The CDR3 extends over 14 amino acids. V lost 7 bases, J lost 5 bases, and 18 bases lay in between. CDR3 nucleotide sequence: TGTGCCAGCACTCTCCAGTTTGGTCATCACGAGCAGTACTTC. It specifies CASTLQFGHHEQYF.

The chain joins TRBV6-1 to TRBJ2-5; D not certain. The V end lost 3 bases, the J end lost 5 bases, and 13 bases lay between the germline ends. CDR3 size: 14 residues. The germline gives CDR1 MNHNS, CDR2 SASEGT. The CDR3: CASSESGHMETQYF. The CDR3 nucleotides are TGTGCCAGCAGTGAGTCGGGTCATATGGAGACCCAGTACTTC.

V usage is TRBV28 and J usage is TRBJ2-7, with 7 bases aligning to TRBD2. After removal of 3 bases from V and 0 bases from J, the junction contained 5 bases not matched to a gene. Germline CDR1 reads MDHEN; CDR2 reads SYDVKM. The CDR3 has 15 residues. The CDR3 is CASSFLAESSYEQYF. For the CDR3, the DNA is TGTGCCAGCAGTTTCCTAGCGGAGAGCTCCTACGAGCAGTACTTC.

This rearrangement joins TRBV20-1 to TRBJ1-1; D not certain. Germline assignment: CDR1 DFQATT and CDR2 SNEGSKA (reference sequence). CDR3 length equals 11 residues. V was pared by 7 bases and J by 6 bases, with 12 bases between. CDR3 coding DNA: TGCAGTGTCGTGTACCGGGCTGAAGCTTTCTTT. As protein: CSVVYRAEAFF.

The chain employs TRBV19 and TRBJ1-1; 11 bases map to TRBD1. The CDR3 extends over 15 amino acids. Trimming removed 5 bases from V and 7 bases from J; junction bases left unmatched: 9. The V gene's germline CDR1 is LNHDA and CDR2 SQIVND (reference sequence). CDR3 nucleotides: TGTGCCAGTAGTTCCCGGACAGGGGGCTCGATTGAAGCTTTCTTT. This encodes CASSSRTGGSIEAFF.

The chain uses TRBV10-3 and TRBJ1-1, with 10 positions matching TRBD1. Losses at the gene ends were 5 bases for V and 4 bases for J; bases not matched to a gene: 13. Per the germline V gene, CDR1 is ENHRY and CDR2 is SYGVKD. The CDR3 is made up of 17 amino acids. CDR3 loop: CAISSGQGGKASTEAFF. The CDR3 DNA follows: TGTGCCATCAGTTCCGGACAGGGGGGGAAGGCAAGCACTGAAGCTTTCTTT.

The rearrangement uses TRBV6-5 and TRBJ2-7, with D possibly being TRBD1 or TRBD2 (5 bases each). Trimming removed 4 bases from V and 5 bases from J, with 12 bases in between. The germline V gene encodes CDR1 MNHEY and CDR2 SVGAGI. The CDR3 has 13 residues. This CDR3 reads CASSLGRPNEQYF. CDR3 DNA sequence: TGTGCCAGCAGTTTGGGACGCCCAAACGAGCAGTACTTC.

This clone was seen a handful of times. The chain combines TRBV6-4 with TRBJ2-3; D ambiguous. Germline CDR1 and CDR2: MRHNA and SNTAGT. The CDR3 is 14 amino acids. Trimming stripped 2 bases from V and 0 bases from J, with 6 bases between. The CDR3: CASSDTKSTDTQYF. CDR3 bases: TGTGCCAGCAGTGACACGAAAAGCACAGATACGCAGTATTTT.